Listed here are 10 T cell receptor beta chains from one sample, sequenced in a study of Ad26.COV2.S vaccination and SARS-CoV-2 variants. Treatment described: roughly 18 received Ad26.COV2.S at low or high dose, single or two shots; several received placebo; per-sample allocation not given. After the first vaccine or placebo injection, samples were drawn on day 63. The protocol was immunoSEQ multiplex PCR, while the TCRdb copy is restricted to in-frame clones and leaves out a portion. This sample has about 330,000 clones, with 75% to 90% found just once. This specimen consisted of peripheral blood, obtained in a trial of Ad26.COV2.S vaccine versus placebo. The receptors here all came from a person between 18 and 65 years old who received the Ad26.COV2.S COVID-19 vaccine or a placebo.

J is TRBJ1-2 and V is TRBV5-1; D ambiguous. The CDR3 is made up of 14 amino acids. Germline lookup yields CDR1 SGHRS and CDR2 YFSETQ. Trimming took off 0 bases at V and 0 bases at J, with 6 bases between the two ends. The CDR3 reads CASSLDHPNYGYTF. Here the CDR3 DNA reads TGCGCCAGCAGCTTGGACCACCCTAACTATGGCTACACCTTC.

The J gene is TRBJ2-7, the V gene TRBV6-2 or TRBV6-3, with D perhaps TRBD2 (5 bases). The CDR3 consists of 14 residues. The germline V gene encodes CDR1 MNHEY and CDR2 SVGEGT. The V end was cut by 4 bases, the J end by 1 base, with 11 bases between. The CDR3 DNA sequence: TGTGCCAGCAGTTTCCTACCGGGATCCTACGAGCAGTACTTC. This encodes CASSFLPGSYEQYF.

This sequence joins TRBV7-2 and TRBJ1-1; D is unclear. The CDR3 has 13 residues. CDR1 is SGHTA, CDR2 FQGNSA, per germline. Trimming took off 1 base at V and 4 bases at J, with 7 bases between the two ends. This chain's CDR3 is CASSLVLSTEAFF. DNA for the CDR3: TGTGCCAGCAGCTTAGTCCTGAGCACTGAAGCTTTCTTT. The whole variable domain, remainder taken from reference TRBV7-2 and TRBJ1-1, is GAGVSQSPSNKVTEKGKDVELRCDPISGHTALYWYRQSLGQGLEFLIYFQGNSAPDKSGLPSDRFSAERTGGSVSTLTIQRTQQEDSAVYLCASSLVLSTEAFFGQGTRLTVV.

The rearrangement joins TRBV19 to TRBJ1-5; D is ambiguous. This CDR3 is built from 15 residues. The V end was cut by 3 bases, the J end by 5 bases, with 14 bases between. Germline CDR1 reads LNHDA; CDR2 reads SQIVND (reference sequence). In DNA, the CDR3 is TGTGCCAGTAGTATTATCGCGGTTTCGTATCAGCCCCAGCATTTT. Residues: CASSIIAVSYQPQHF. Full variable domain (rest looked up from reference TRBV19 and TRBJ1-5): DGGITQSPKYLFRKEGQNVTLSCEQNLNHDAMYWYRQDPGQGLRLIYYSQIVNDFQKGDIAEGYSVSREKKESFPLTVTSAQKNPTAFYLCASSIIAVSYQPQHFGDGTRLSIL.

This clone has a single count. CDR3 protein: CASSLESGANIQYF. The CDR3, as DNA: TGTGCCAGCAGCCTGGAGTCGGGGGCGAACATTCAGTACTTC. The genes are TRBV28 and TRBJ2-4; D might be TRBD1 or TRBD2, each matching 6 bases. The CDR3 extends over 14 amino acids. V was pared by 6 bases and J by 7 bases, with 16 bases between. Germline CDR1 and CDR2: MDHEN and SYDVKM.

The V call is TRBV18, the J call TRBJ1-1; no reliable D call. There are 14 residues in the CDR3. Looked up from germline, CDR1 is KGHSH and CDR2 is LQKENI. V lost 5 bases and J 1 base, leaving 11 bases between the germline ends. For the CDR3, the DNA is TGTGCCAGCTCAGGTCAACTTCAGAACACTGAAGCTTTCTTT. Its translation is CASSGQLQNTEAFF.

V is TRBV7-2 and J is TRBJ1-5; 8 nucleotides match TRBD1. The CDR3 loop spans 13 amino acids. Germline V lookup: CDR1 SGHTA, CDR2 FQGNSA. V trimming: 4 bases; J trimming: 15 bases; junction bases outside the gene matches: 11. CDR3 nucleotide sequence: TGTGCCAGCAGCTCTCAGGGGGCGAGCGCTTCGCATTTT. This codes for CASSSQGASASHF.

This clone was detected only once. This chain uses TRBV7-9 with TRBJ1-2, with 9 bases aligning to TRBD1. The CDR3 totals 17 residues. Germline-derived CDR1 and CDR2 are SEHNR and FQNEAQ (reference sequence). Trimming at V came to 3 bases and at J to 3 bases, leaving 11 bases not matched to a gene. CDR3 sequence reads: CASSFMNRGRGDYGYTF. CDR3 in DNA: TGTGCCAGCAGCTTTATGAACAGGGGGCGCGGTGACTATGGCTACACCTTC.

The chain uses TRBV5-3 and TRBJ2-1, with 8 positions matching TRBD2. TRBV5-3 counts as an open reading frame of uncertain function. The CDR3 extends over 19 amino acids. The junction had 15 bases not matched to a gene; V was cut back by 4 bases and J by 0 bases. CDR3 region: CARSLLQHPSGSSYNEQFF. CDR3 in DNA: TGTGCCAGAAGCCTCCTCCAACATCCCAGCGGGAGCTCCTACAATGAGCAGTTCTTC.

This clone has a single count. The CDR3 protein is CASSVPPQDNTEAFF. In DNA form, the CDR3 reads TGTGCCAGCAGCGTACCGCCACAGGATAACACTGAAGCTTTCTTT. The J gene is TRBJ1-1, the V gene TRBV21-1; the table's TRBD1 call for D was not verified on the DNA. TRBV21-1 is a known pseudogene. This CDR3 has 15 amino acids.